This T cell receptor beta chain was obtained from a study of cytomegalovirus exposure and HLA in healthy donors. Notes on the study in general: Later, an analysis showed that TCR beta chains associated with HLA were more clonally expanded than others that were equally common.

With respect to this clone: Its antigen is undetermined.

The PCR employed 60 Vbeta primers together with 13 Jbeta primers. The table came from immunoSEQ multiplex PCR; TCRdb's copy has only in-frame clones and leaves some out. The sample carries about 57,000 clones, 70% to 75% recorded once. CDR1 is SGDLS and CDR2 is YYNGEE in the germline V gene. This CDR3 is 12 amino acids long. V lost 6 bases and J lost 12, with 18 bases in between. The chain joins TRBV9 to TRBJ1-1; D is ambiguous. The receptor comes from a man under 40 in good health and CMV-seropositive. Sequencing used PBMCs. CDR3 residues: CASNGPGVLTFF. The CDR3, as DNA: TGTGCCAGCAACGGCCCCGGGGTTTTAACTTTCTTT.